What follows is one T cell receptor beta chain and its context. The assay was immunoSEQ multiplex PCR, and TCRdb's table has in-frame clones only and misses some. The profile shows approximately 70,000 clones, approximately 86% of them singletons. The data originate from a study of OX40 agonist ivuxolimab in advanced cancers. This CDR3 is 12 amino acids long. Germline V gene lookup returns CDR1 SGHAT and CDR2 FQNNGV. With 5 bases removed from V and 7 bases from J, the gap between germline ends came to 9 bases. The V call is TRBV11-2, the J call TRBJ2-1; D ambiguous. The sequence came from an adult with an advanced solid tumor such as melanoma, head and neck, liver or kidney cancer. The specimen comprised CD4+ or CD8+ T cells sorted from blood, sampled in a trial of the OX40 agonist ivuxolimab. CDR3 bases: TGTGCCAGCAGCCCATGGGAAAATGAGCAGTTCTTC. This gives the protein CASSPWENEQFF.